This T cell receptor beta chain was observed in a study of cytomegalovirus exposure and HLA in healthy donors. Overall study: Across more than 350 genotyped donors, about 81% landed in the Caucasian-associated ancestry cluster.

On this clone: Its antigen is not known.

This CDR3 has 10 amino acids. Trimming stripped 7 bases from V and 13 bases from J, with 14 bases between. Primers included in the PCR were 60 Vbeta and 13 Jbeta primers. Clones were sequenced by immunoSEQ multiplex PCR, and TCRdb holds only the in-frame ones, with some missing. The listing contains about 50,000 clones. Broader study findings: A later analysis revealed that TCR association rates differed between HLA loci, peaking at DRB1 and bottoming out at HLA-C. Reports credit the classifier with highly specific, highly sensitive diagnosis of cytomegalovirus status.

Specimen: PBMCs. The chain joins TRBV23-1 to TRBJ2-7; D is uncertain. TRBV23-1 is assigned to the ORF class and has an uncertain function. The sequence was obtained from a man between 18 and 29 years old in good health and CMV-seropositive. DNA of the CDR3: TGCGCCAGCACCCATAGAAGTTTCTACTTC. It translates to CASTHRSFYF.